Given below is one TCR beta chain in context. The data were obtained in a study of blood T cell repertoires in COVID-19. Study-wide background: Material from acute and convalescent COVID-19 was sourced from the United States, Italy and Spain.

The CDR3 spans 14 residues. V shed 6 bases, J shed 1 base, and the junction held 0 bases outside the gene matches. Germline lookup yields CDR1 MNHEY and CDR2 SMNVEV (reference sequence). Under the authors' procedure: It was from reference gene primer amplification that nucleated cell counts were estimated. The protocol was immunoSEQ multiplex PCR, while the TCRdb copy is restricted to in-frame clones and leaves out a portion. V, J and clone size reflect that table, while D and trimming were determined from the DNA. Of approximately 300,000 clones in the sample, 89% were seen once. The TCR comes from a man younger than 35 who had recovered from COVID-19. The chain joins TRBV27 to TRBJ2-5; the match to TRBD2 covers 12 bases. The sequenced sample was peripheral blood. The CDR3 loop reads CASRGLAGQETQYF. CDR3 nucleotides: TGTGCCAGCAGGGGACTAGCGGGCCAAGAGACCCAGTACTTC.